The 26 T cell receptor beta chains listed next were all sequenced from one sample in a study of early T cells in non-severe SARS-CoV-2 infection. Via MiXCR, TCRdb re-called the 5' RACE reads, giving one row per CDR3 protein. Of some 62,000 distinct CDR3 sequences in the sample, almost 9.5% were seen once. Sequencing was done on a sample of whole blood. The receptor set was obtained from an adult who was a healthcare worker with PCR-confirmed SARS-CoV-2 infection or an uninfected control (not recorded which).

V gene TRBV2 combines with J gene TRBJ2-2; D call uncertain. Looked up from germline, CDR1 is SNHLY and CDR2 is FYNNEI. V was clipped by 1 base and J by 4 bases, with 4 bases between them. This CDR3 is built from 13 residues. The CDR3 bases are TGTGCCAGCAGTGAAGACGTCACCGGGGAGCTGTTTTTT. Protein: CASSEDVTGELFF.

This clonotype was detected ten times or more. The chain couples TRBV5-4 to TRBJ2-3, with D maybe TRBD2 (7 bases). CDR1 SGHNT and CDR2 YYREEE come from the germline V gene (reference sequence). V was cut by 3 bases and J by 1 base, with 18 bases left in between. The length of the CDR3 is 17 residues. The CDR3 coding sequence is TGTGCCAGCAGCTCGTTCCGAGGGGGGGCAGGCACAGATACGCAGTATTTT. Amino acid sequence: CASSSFRGGAGTDTQYF.

In this sample, this clonotype turned up many times. The rearrangement links TRBV11-2 to TRBJ1-1; D remains ambiguous. The CDR3 is 16 amino acids. Between the trimmed V and J ends, which lost 4 bases and 4 bases, there was a span of 19 bases. CDR1 is SGHAT, CDR2 FQNNGV, per germline. DNA of the CDR3: TGTGCCAGCAGCTCCCACCGAGGACCACGGGGCACTGAAGCTTTCTTT. Its protein product is CASSSHRGPRGTEAFF.

This clonotype has a handful of counts. The chain carries TRBV5-1 and TRBJ2-5, with a possible D match to TRBD2 (5 bases). Germline CDR1 and CDR2: SGHRS and YFSETQ. The CDR3 covers 11 residues. V was pared by 2 bases and J by 7 bases, with 6 bases between. CDR3 sequence (DNA): TGCGCCAGCAGCTTTGAGGGGACCCAGTACTTC. Translated: CASSFEGTQYF.

This clonotype was counted many times. The rearrangement joins TRBV7-3 to TRBJ2-3, with TRBD1 matching 9 bases. The CDR3 extends over 15 amino acids. The ends lost 4 bases at V and 6 bases at J; junction bases unmatched: 8. Germline V lookup: CDR1 SGHTA, CDR2 FQGTGA. CDR3 in amino acids: CASSSTGTGTDTQYF. Here the CDR3 DNA reads TGTGCCAGCAGCTCAACCGGGACAGGGACCGATACGCAGTATTTT.

The sample holds a few counts of this clonotype. The rearrangement joins TRBV28 to TRBJ2-7, with D perhaps matching TRBD1 (6 bases). Trimming took off 2 bases at V and 2 bases at J, with 7 bases between the two ends. The CDR3 contains 13 residues. Germline CDR1 and CDR2: MDHEN and SYDVKM. The CDR3: CASSLQGPYEQYV. The CDR3 bases are TGTGCCAGCAGTTTACAGGGGCCCTACGAGCAGTACGTC.

This clonotype came up a few times. The chain couples TRBV28 to TRBJ2-1; maybe TRBD1 (6 bases). This CDR3 has 17 residues. The germline CDR1 and CDR2 sequences are MDHEN and SYDVKM. V was pared by 7 bases and J by 4 bases, with 23 bases between. CDR3 nucleotides: TGTGCCAGCATCCCGACCCCCGGGACACTAACATACAATGAGCAGTTCTTC. This codes for CASIPTPGTLTYNEQFF. Variable domain in full (rest from reference TRBV28 and TRBJ2-1): DVKVTQSSRYLVKRTGEKVFLECVQDMDHENMFWYRQDPGLGLRLIYFSYDVKMKEKGDIPEGYSVSREKKERFSLILESASTNQTSMYLCASIPTPGTLTYNEQFFGPGTRLTVL.

This clonotype showed up just a few times. This chain joins TRBV5-6 and TRBJ2-5; no reliable D call. The germline V gene has CDR1 SGHDT and CDR2 YYEEEE. The V end was cut by 1 base, the J end by 3 bases, with 13 bases between. This CDR3 region has 15 residues. CDR3 sequence: CASSLSPRGEETQYF. DNA of the CDR3: TGTGCCAGCAGCTTGAGCCCCCGAGGTGAAGAGACCCAGTACTTC.

This clonotype appeared many times. The chain employs TRBV27 and TRBJ1-5; 7 nucleotides match TRBD1. Trimming at V came to 6 bases and at J to 4 bases, leaving 6 bases not matched to a gene. From germline, CDR1 is MNHEY and CDR2 SMNVEV (reference sequence). The CDR3 sequence is 14 residues long. In DNA, the CDR3 is TGTGCCAGCAGCAGGACAGGCTTTAATCAGCCCCAGCATTTT. Encoded protein: CASSRTGFNQPQHF.

The chain has TRBV5-6 and TRBJ1-1, with TRBD1 identical over 9 bases. V lost 1 base to trimming and J lost 4 bases; unmatched junction nucleotides: 8. CDR3 length: 16 residues. CDR1 and CDR2 (germline): SGHDT, YYEEEE. CDR3 DNA sequence: TGTGCCAGCAGCTTGCGGGGGACAGGGCGGGCCACTGAAGCTTTCTTT. It translates to CASSLRGTGRATEAFF.

In this sample, this clonotype turned up a few times. This chain joins TRBV7-9 and TRBJ2-3; 9 bases align to TRBD2. Germline V lookup: CDR1 SEHNR, CDR2 FQNEAQ (reference sequence). Trimming removed 5 bases from V and 2 bases from J; junction bases left unmatched: 8. There are 16 residues in the CDR3. The CDR3 region has the DNA TGTGCCAGCAGCCTGCATAGCGGGGGAAACACAGATACGCAGTATTTT. Translation: CASSLHSGGNTDTQYF.

This clonotype was picked up a small number of times. This chain connects TRBV11-3 to TRBJ2-3; TRBD2 agrees at 8 bases. The CDR3 extends over 15 amino acids. V shed 2 bases, J shed 7 bases, and the junction held 8 bases outside the gene matches. Germline V gene sequence: CDR1 SGHNT, CDR2 YENEEA. The CDR3 protein is CASSLFAGGLNTQYF. The CDR3 DNA follows: TGTGCCAGCAGCTTATTTGCGGGGGGACTTAATACGCAGTATTTT. Drawing the rest from reference TRBV11-3 and TRBJ2-3, the complete variable domain is EAGVVQSPRYKIIEKKQPVAFWCNPISGHNTLYWYLQNLGQGPELLIRYENEEAVDDSQLPKDRFSAERLKGVDSTLKIQPAELGDSAVYLCASSLFAGGLNTQYFGPGTRLTVL.

This clonotype came up a few times. V usage is TRBV7-9 and J usage is TRBJ2-4, with 11 nucleotides matching TRBD2. The germline V gene has CDR1 SEHNR and CDR2 FQNEAQ (reference sequence). The CDR3 runs to 13 residues. The ends lost 4 bases at V and 12 bases at J; junction bases unmatched: 5. This CDR3 reads CASSSTSGGRQYF. CDR3 nucleotides: TGTGCCAGCAGCTCCACTAGCGGGGGCCGTCAGTACTTC.

This clonotype was seen repeatedly, ten times or more. This sequence joins TRBV5-1 and TRBJ2-1; the match to TRBD2 covers 9 bases. There are 18 residues in the CDR3. CDR1 and CDR2 (germline): SGHRS, YFSETQ. V shed 0 bases and J 0 bases; nucleotides not matched to a gene: 7. CDR3 sequence: CASSLGQIAGVSYNEQFF. The CDR3 nucleotides are TGCGCCAGCAGCTTGGGGCAAATAGCGGGGGTCTCCTACAATGAGCAGTTCTTC. The whole variable domain, remainder taken from reference TRBV5-1 and TRBJ2-1, is KAGVTQTPRYLIKTRGQQVTLSCSPISGHRSVSWYQQTPGQGLQFLFEYFSETQRNKGNFPGRFSGRQFSNSRSEMNVSTLELGDSALYLCASSLGQIAGVSYNEQFFGPGTRLTVL.

The chain has TRBV4-1 and TRBJ1-4; 11 bases agree with TRBD1. The CDR3 spans 18 residues. V lost 6 bases to trimming and J lost 2 bases; unmatched junction nucleotides: 11. The V gene's germline CDR1 is MGHRA and CDR2 YSYEKL. The CDR3 reads CASSLWTGGISTNEKLFF. CDR3 nucleotide sequence: TGCGCCAGCAGTCTTTGGACAGGGGGCATTTCGACTAATGAAAAACTGTTTTTT.

This chain links TRBV28 with TRBJ1-6; D gene unclear. The germline gives CDR1 MDHEN, CDR2 SYDVKM. The CDR3 contains 15 residues. Trimming took off 8 bases at V and 5 bases at J, with 16 bases between the two ends. CDR3 bases: TGTGCCAGCGAACCGCCGGGCAGAAATAATTCACCCCTCCACTTT. Protein product: CASEPPGRNNSPLHF.

This clonotype was seen only a few times. The chain carries TRBV7-3 and TRBJ2-1; 7 bases line up with TRBD2. The J segment lost 4 bases and the V segment lost 1 base, leaving 10 bases of the junction unmatched. The germline gives CDR1 SGHTA, CDR2 FQGTGA. CDR3 size: 17 residues. The CDR3 loop is CASSLRPPGGGYNEQFF. CDR3 bases: TGTGCCAGCAGCTTAAGGCCCCCGGGCGGGGGATACAATGAGCAGTTCTTC.

This clonotype came up many times. The chain joins TRBV6-5 to TRBJ1-5; D is ambiguous. The CDR3 is 15 residues long. Germline values: CDR1 MNHEY, CDR2 SVGAGI. Between the trimmed V and J ends, which lost 5 bases and 0 bases, there was a span of 11 bases. CDR3 DNA: TGTGCCAGCAGTCAGTACACAGATAGCAATCAGCCCCAGCATTTT. Its translation: CASSQYTDSNQPQHF.

This clonotype was counted many times. The rearrangement uses TRBV6-6 and TRBJ2-1, with 10 bases matching TRBD2. CDR1 and CDR2 from the germline V gene are MNHNY and SVGAGI (reference sequence). V shed 6 bases, J shed 5 bases, and the junction held 7 bases outside the gene matches. The CDR3 is 15 residues long. Here the CDR3 reads CASSLSGGLNNEQFF. In DNA form, the CDR3 reads TGTGCCAGCAGCCTTAGCGGGGGGCTGAACAATGAGCAGTTCTTC.

This clonotype showed up just a few times. The chain carries TRBV4-1 and TRBJ2-2; 10 bases match TRBD2. CDR3 length equals 16 residues. CDR1 is MGHRA, CDR2 YSYEKL, per germline. V gave up 3 bases and J gave up 7 bases; unmatched junction bases: 8. The CDR3, as DNA: TGCGCCAGCAGCCATTCCAGCGGGGGGGCGAACGGGGAGCTGTTTTTT. Its protein is CASSHSSGGANGELFF.

This clonotype was detected ten times or more. The chain carries TRBV19 and TRBJ1-5, with D possibly TRBD1 on 5 matching bases. CDR3 size: 16 residues. In germline, CDR1 is LNHDA, CDR2 SQIVND (reference sequence). V dropped 3 bases and J dropped 4 bases, with 16 bases sitting between them. CDR3 nucleotide sequence: TGTGCCAGTAGTATTCGCAGGGAACGACGAAATCAGCCCCAGCATTTT. This gives the protein CASSIRRERRNQPQHF.

This clonotype showed up many times. The chain carries TRBV5-1 and TRBJ2-3; 12 bases line up with TRBD2. This CDR3 contains 16 residues. CDR1 is SGHRS, CDR2 YFSETQ, per germline. Trimming at V came to 0 bases and at J to 4 bases, leaving 3 bases not matched to a gene. The CDR3 sequence is CASSLGLAGASDTQYF. The DNA for the CDR3 is TGCGCCAGCAGCTTGGGACTAGCGGGGGCCTCAGATACGCAGTATTTT. The entire variable domain, with the rest obtained from reference TRBV5-1 and TRBJ2-3, is as follows: KAGVTQTPRYLIKTRGQQVTLSCSPISGHRSVSWYQQTPGQGLQFLFEYFSETQRNKGNFPGRFSGRQFSNSRSEMNVSTLELGDSALYLCASSLGLAGASDTQYFGPGTRLTVL.

The V gene is TRBV10-2, the J gene TRBJ2-5; D gene unclear. The CDR3 is 15 residues long. V was pared by 2 bases and J by 4 bases, with 14 bases between. CDR1 WSHSY and CDR2 SAAADI come from the germline V gene. CDR3 amino acids: CASSEGGPVTETQYF. The DNA for the CDR3 is TGCGCCAGCAGTGAGGGCGGACCAGTAACAGAGACCCAGTACTTC.

This clonotype was picked up a small number of times. The V and J genes are TRBV5-4 and TRBJ2-3; D gene uncertain. V lost 2 bases and J lost 2, with 9 bases in between. The V gene's germline CDR1 is SGHNT and CDR2 YYREEE (reference sequence). The CDR3 is made up of 14 amino acids. The DNA for the CDR3 is TGTGCCAGCAGCTTAACGGATAACACAGATACGCAGTATTTT. This encodes CASSLTDNTDTQYF.

This clonotype was seen many times. The CDR3 DNA follows: TGTGCCAGCAGTTTACGAGGGGGCGACTATGGCTACACCTTC. This translates into CASSLRGGDYGYTF. V gene TRBV12-3 or TRBV12-4 combines with J gene TRBJ1-2; 7 nucleotides agree with TRBD1. V was clipped by 2 bases and J by 3 bases; unmatched bases: 3. This CDR3 comprises 14 residues.

This clonotype came up many times. The chain has TRBV7-9 and TRBJ1-3, with 9 bases that match TRBD1. This CDR3 comprises 17 residues. The ends lost 4 bases at V and 0 bases at J; junction bases unmatched: 7. Germline lookup yields CDR1 SEHNR and CDR2 FQNEAQ (reference sequence). The CDR3 protein is CASSSRTGDSSGNTIYF. The CDR3 DNA follows: TGTGCCAGCAGCTCTCGGACAGGGGATTCCTCTGGAAACACCATATATTTT. The whole variable domain, filled in from reference TRBV7-9 and TRBJ1-3, reads DTGVSQNPRHKITKRGQNVTFRCDPISEHNRLYWYRQTLGQGPEFLTYFQNEAQLEKSRLLSDRFSAERPKGSFSTLEIQRTEQGDSAMYLCASSSRTGDSSGNTIYFGEGSWLTVV.